This passage covers 27 T cell receptor beta chains from one sample sequenced in a study of shared clonotypes between healthy human individuals (dated by TCRdb to 2018 to 2020). Library generation was performed with the immunoSEQ multiplex PCR assay. Held by TCRdb, this immuneACCESS table contains in-frame sequences only and omits some clones. Under half of the omission traces to an unresolved V gene where checked; the cause of the rest is unknown. The sample yields roughly 2.2 million clones; 80% to 95% were counted once. The ten largest clones add up to about 0.41% of the sample. Input material: naive CD4+ T cells from PBMCs. In light of the paper, this sample's cell subset or site label describes: CD45RA+ positively selected. These receptors all stem from a man between 18 and 35 years old in good health. Some clones in this sample may be carry-over from other donors' samples.

The J gene is TRBJ1-4, the V gene TRBV6-5; no clear D gene. Germline CDR1 reads MNHEY; CDR2 reads SVGAGI. The length of the CDR3 is 12 residues. Trimming took 6 bases from V and 11 from J, leaving 13 bases between them. This chain's CDR3 is CASSLPERKLFF. CDR3 DNA sequence: TGTGCCAGCAGCTTACCCGAAAGGAAACTGTTTTTT.

Concerning this clone itself: Other DNA sequences in the same sample also yield this CDR3. J is TRBJ1-3 and V is TRBV28, with D uncertain. This CDR3 has 13 residues. Per the germline V gene, CDR1 is MDHEN and CDR2 is SYDVKM. V dropped 1 base and J dropped 7 bases, with 8 bases sitting between them. CDR3 sequence reads: CASSLLAGNTIYF. The CDR3 DNA follows: TGTGCCAGCAGTTTATTGGCGGGGAACACCATATATTTT.

A remark on this clone: The sample contains more than one DNA sequence encoding this CDR3. The chain uses TRBV10-3 and TRBJ2-2; D call uncertain. Germline CDR1 is ENHRY and CDR2 is SYGVKD. V was clipped by 4 bases and J by 0 bases, with 3 bases between them. This CDR3 spans 13 amino acids. CDR3 bases: TGTGCCATCAGTGGGGCGAACACCGGGGAGCTGTTTTTT. This codes for CAISGANTGELFF.

The J gene is TRBJ1-5, the V gene TRBV28; D gene unclear. V gave up 3 bases and J gave up 7 bases, with 7 bases separating them. This CDR3 spans 12 amino acids. CDR1 and CDR2 (germline): MDHEN, SYDVKM. The CDR3 protein is CASSFMGQPQHF. The CDR3 DNA sequence: TGTGCCAGCAGTTTCATGGGGCAGCCCCAGCATTTT.

The V and J genes are TRBV6-4 and TRBJ2-1; 8 bases line up with TRBD2. Germline trimming cut 3 bases from V and 6 bases from J; bases unmatched to any gene: 16. The CDR3 length is 18 residues. In germline, CDR1 is MRHNA, CDR2 SNTAGT. DNA for the CDR3: TGTGCCAGCAGTGATCGCCTTTGGCTAGCGGGCCCGCCCAATGAGCAGTTCTTC. Translation: CASSDRLWLAGPPNEQFF.

The chain links TRBV2 to TRBJ2-5; 7 nucleotides agree with TRBD1. CDR1 is SNHLY and CDR2 is FYNNEI in the germline V gene. The CDR3 spans 14 residues. With 1 base clipped from V and 9 bases from J, the junction kept 8 bases outside the gene matches. The CDR3 DNA reads TGTGCCAGCAGTGAAGGGCGGGCCACAGGGGCCCAGTACTTC. It specifies CASSEGRATGAQYF.

The chain uses TRBV11-2 and TRBJ2-7; 9 nucleotides agree with TRBD1. This CDR3 comprises 15 residues. Per the germline V gene, CDR1 is SGHAT and CDR2 is FQNNGV. Unmatched junction bases numbered 8, after V lost 5 bases and J lost 3 bases. CDR3: CASSNGQGPSYEQYF. CDR3 sequence (DNA): TGTGCCAGCAGCAACGGACAGGGGCCAAGCTACGAGCAGTACTTC.

This chain connects TRBV4-1 to TRBJ2-4, with 13 bases identical to TRBD2. Germline V CDR1 and CDR2: MGHRA, YSYEKL. V was clipped by 3 bases and J by 1 base; unmatched bases: 9. The CDR3 loop spans 19 amino acids. The CDR3 DNA sequence: TGCGCCAGCAGCCACCCGGGACTAGCGGGAACTCGGGCCAAAAACATTCAGTACTTC. Protein: CASSHPGLAGTRAKNIQYF.

This clone was detected only a few times. In the same sample, other DNA sequences code for this CDR3. The V call is TRBV5-1, the J call TRBJ2-3; no clear D gene. This CDR3 region has 14 residues. Germline CDR1 SGHRS, CDR2 YFSETQ. Between the trimmed V and J ends, which lost 2 bases and 1 base, there was a span of 8 bases. The DNA of the CDR3 is TGCGCCAGCAGCTTTGGGCAGGGCACAGATACGCAGTATTTT. Translating gives CASSFGQGTDTQYF.

The V gene is TRBV6-5, the J gene TRBJ1-6; 9 bases line up with TRBD1. Per the germline V gene, CDR1 is MNHEY and CDR2 is SVGAGI. Unmatched junction bases numbered 3, after V lost 6 bases and J lost 6 bases. The CDR3 loop spans 14 amino acids. The CDR3, as DNA: TGTGCCAGCAGACCGGGACAGGGTAATTCACCCCTCCACTTT. It is translated as CASRPGQGNSPLHF.

The chain couples TRBV7-9 to TRBJ1-1; D is ambiguous. CDR1 and CDR2 from the germline V gene are SEHNR and FQNEAQ (reference sequence). Between the trimmed V and J ends, which lost 4 bases and 3 bases, there was a span of 18 bases. The CDR3 contains 16 residues. The CDR3 here is CASSSMGPLGDTEAFF. The DNA for the CDR3 is TGTGCCAGCAGCTCAATGGGCCCCCTTGGCGACACTGAAGCTTTCTTT.

This chain links TRBV5-1 with TRBJ1-2, with 12 positions matching TRBD1. Germline CDR1 SGHRS, CDR2 YFSETQ. V lost 0 bases to trimming and J lost 14 bases; unmatched junction nucleotides: 11. This CDR3 region has 15 residues. Here the CDR3 DNA reads TGCGCCAGCAGCTTGGTGGGGACAGGGGGCGATTCGGGTACCTTC. Its protein is CASSLVGTGGDSGTF.

The rearrangement joins TRBV27 to TRBJ1-3, with D tentatively TRBD1 (6 bases). This CDR3 has 14 residues. Germline V lookup: CDR1 MNHEY, CDR2 SMNVEV (reference sequence). V was shortened by 6 bases and J by 2 bases, with 11 bases between the two germline ends. The CDR3 bases are TGTGCCAGCAGCCTGGGGGCTGCTGGAAACACCATATATTTT. Amino acids: CASSLGAAGNTIYF.

A remark on this clone: Other nucleotide sequences in the sample specify the same CDR3. The chain employs TRBV28 and TRBJ2-7; D gene uncertain. Trimming pared 6 bases from V and 0 bases from J, leaving 12 bases between. The germline gives CDR1 MDHEN, CDR2 SYDVKM. The CDR3 sequence is 14 residues long. The CDR3 DNA reads as TGTGCCAGCAGCCCCGACCCGAGCTCCTACGAGCAGTACTTC. It specifies CASSPDPSSYEQYF.

The chain couples TRBV7-8 to TRBJ2-7; D not certain. The CDR3 length is 16 residues. Trimming pared 1 base from V and 6 bases from J, leaving 19 bases between. CDR1 and CDR2 (germline): SGHVS, FQNEAQ. DNA for the CDR3: TGTGCCAGCAGCTTAGGTCCTACGGCCTTGCCGGGCGAGCAGTACTTC. Translating it yields CASSLGPTALPGEQYF.

The rearrangement links TRBV5-1 to TRBJ1-2; D not resolved. Germline V CDR1 and CDR2: SGHRS, YFSETQ. V was trimmed by 3 bases and J by 5 bases, leaving 17 bases between them. This CDR3 is 15 amino acids long. CDR3 loop: CASSSGGFGPYGYTF. The CDR3 nucleotides read TGCGCCAGCAGCTCGGGAGGTTTCGGTCCTTATGGCTACACCTTC. The full variable domain, with the rest looked up from reference TRBV5-1 and TRBJ1-2, is KAGVTQTPRYLIKTRGQQVTLSCSPISGHRSVSWYQQTPGQGLQFLFEYFSETQRNKGNFPGRFSGRQFSNSRSEMNVSTLELGDSALYLCASSSGGFGPYGYTFGSGTRLTVV.

The gene calls are TRBV7-3 and TRBJ1-1; possible D gene TRBD1, 6 bases. Germline V lookup: CDR1 SGHTA, CDR2 FQGTGA. The V end was cut by 5 bases, the J end by 3 bases, with 13 bases between. This CDR3 is 14 amino acids long. As DNA, the CDR3 is TGTGCCAGCAGCCAACAGGGAGGAGACACTGAAGCTTTCTTT. Translated: CASSQQGGDTEAFF.

The chain uses TRBV7-2 and TRBJ2-7; TRBD1 matches 8 bases. Germline V gene data show CDR1 as SGHTA and CDR2 as FQGNSA. There are 13 residues in the CDR3. V trimming: 5 bases; J trimming: 6 bases; junction bases outside the gene matches: 6. CDR3 sequence: CASSHATGVEQYF. For the CDR3, the DNA is TGTGCCAGCAGCCACGCGACAGGGGTCGAGCAGTACTTC.

V and J are TRBV27 and TRBJ1-2; no clear D gene. The CDR3 is 15 amino acids. Looked up from germline, CDR1 is MNHEY and CDR2 is SMNVEV (reference sequence). Between the trimmed V and J ends, which lost 3 bases and 0 bases, there was a span of 11 bases. The CDR3 bases are TGTGCCAGCAGTTTGGCACAGAGATCTAACTATGGCTACACCTTC. This gives the protein CASSLAQRSNYGYTF.

The rearrangement uses TRBV6-5 and TRBJ2-7; perhaps D is TRBD1 or TRBD2 (6 bases each). The V gene lost 5 bases and the J gene lost 6 bases, with 17 bases spanning the gap. This CDR3 is 14 amino acids long. Germline assignment: CDR1 MNHEY and CDR2 SVGAGI. CDR3 sequence: CASSPEGGFREQYF. Written as DNA, the CDR3 is TGTGCCAGCAGTCCTGAAGGGGGGTTCCGCGAGCAGTACTTC.

The CDR3 is CAISESGDSSNQPQHF. The CDR3 region has the DNA TGTGCCATCAGTGAGTCGGGGGACAGCAGCAATCAGCCCCAGCATTTT. J is TRBJ1-5 and V is TRBV10-3; 7 positions match TRBD1. J lost 1 base, V lost 0 bases, and 3 bases had no gene match. The CDR3 is 16 residues long. The germline gives CDR1 ENHRY, CDR2 SYGVKD.

This rearrangement joins TRBV19 to TRBJ2-3; 8 bases match TRBD1. V shed 4 bases and J 3 bases; nucleotides not matched to a gene: 6. CDR1 LNHDA and CDR2 SQIVND come from the germline V gene (reference sequence). The CDR3 extends over 15 amino acids. CDR3 DNA sequence: TGTGCCAGTAGTAGCTCCTGGACAGGGACAGATACGCAGTATTTT. Amino acids: CASSSSWTGTDTQYF.

The gene calls are TRBV6-5 and TRBJ2-7, with D perhaps TRBD1 (6 bases). Germline V gene sequence: CDR1 MNHEY, CDR2 SVGAGI. This CDR3 spans 15 amino acids. The V gene lost 6 bases and the J gene lost 2 bases, with 17 bases spanning the gap. The CDR3, as DNA: TGTGCCAGCAGCCCATCCTGGGGACAAACCTACGAGCAGTACTTC. Its protein is CASSPSWGQTYEQYF.

This rearrangement joins TRBV5-5 to TRBJ2-2; tentative D call: TRBD1 (6 bases). The CDR3 totals 16 residues. The V gene lost 4 bases and the J gene lost 1 base, with 14 bases spanning the gap. Germline values: CDR1 SGHKS, CDR2 YYEKEE (reference sequence). Written as DNA, the CDR3 is TGTGCCAGCAGCGTCCGGGCACAGGGGAACACCGGGGAGCTGTTTTTT. It is translated as CASSVRAQGNTGELFF.

This sequence joins TRBV28 and TRBJ1-5, with a tentative D call TRBD1 (5 bases). CDR1 and CDR2 (germline): MDHEN, SYDVKM. V dropped 5 bases and J dropped 5 bases, with 16 bases sitting between them. The CDR3 is 15 residues long. CDR3 sequence reads: CASSPGGAAYQPQHF. As DNA, the CDR3 is TGTGCCAGCAGTCCCGGGGGAGCCGCGTATCAGCCCCAGCATTTT. Supplemented by reference TRBV28 and TRBJ1-5, the full variable domain reads DVKVTQSSRYLVKRTGEKVFLECVQDMDHENMFWYRQDPGLGLRLIYFSYDVKMKEKGDIPEGYSVSREKKERFSLILESASTNQTSMYLCASSPGGAAYQPQHFGDGTRLSIL.

The V call is TRBV29-1, the J call TRBJ1-2; D not certain. Trimming took off 8 bases at V and 4 bases at J, with 11 bases between the two ends. Germline V gene data show CDR1 as SQVTM and CDR2 as ANQGSEA. The CDR3 is 11 amino acids. The CDR3, as DNA: TGCAGCCATCGAGAGATCTATGGCTACACCTTC. It is translated as CSHREIYGYTF.

The chain uses TRBV7-3 and TRBJ2-7; the match to TRBD2 covers 10 bases. CDR3 length: 15 residues. In germline, CDR1 is SGHTA, CDR2 FQGTGA. Germline trimming cut 2 bases from V and 7 bases from J; bases unmatched to any gene: 8. CDR3 in amino acids: CASSLDLAGESEQYF. The CDR3 DNA sequence: TGTGCCAGCAGCTTAGATCTAGCGGGAGAGAGTGAGCAGTACTTC.